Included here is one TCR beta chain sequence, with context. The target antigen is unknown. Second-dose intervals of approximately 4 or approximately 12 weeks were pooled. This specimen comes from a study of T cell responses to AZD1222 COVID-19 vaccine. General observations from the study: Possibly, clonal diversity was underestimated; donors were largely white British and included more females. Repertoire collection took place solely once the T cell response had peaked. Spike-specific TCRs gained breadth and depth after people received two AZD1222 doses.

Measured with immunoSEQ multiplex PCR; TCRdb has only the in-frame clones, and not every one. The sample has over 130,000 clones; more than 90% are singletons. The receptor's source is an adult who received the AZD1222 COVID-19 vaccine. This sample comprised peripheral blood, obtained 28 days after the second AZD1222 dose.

The CDR3 here is CASSPRRKTSTDTQYF. CDR3 nucleotides: TGTGCCAGCAGCCCCCGGAGAAAAACTAGCACAGATACGCAGTATTTT. V is TRBV9 and J is TRBJ2-3; D is unresolved. The CDR3 is made up of 16 amino acids. Trimming cost V 4 bases and J 0 bases, with 15 bases left between them. Germline assignment: CDR1 SGDLS and CDR2 YYNGEE.